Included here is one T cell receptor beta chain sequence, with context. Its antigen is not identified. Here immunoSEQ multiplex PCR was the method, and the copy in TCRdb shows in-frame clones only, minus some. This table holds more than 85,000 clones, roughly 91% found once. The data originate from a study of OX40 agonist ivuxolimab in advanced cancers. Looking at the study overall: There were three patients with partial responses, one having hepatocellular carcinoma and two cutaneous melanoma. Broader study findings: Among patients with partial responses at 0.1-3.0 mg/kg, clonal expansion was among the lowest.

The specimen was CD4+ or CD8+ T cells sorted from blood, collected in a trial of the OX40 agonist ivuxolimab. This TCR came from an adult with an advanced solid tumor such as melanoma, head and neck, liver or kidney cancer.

The DNA of the CDR3 is TGCGCCAGCAGTCAATCTCAGGACAGGGGCACTGAAGCTTTCTTT. The encoded protein is CASSQSQDRGTEAFF. The rearrangement links TRBV23-1 to TRBJ1-1, with 9 bases aligning to TRBD1. TRBV23-1 is marked as an open reading frame, function uncertain. The CDR3 loop spans 15 amino acids. J lost 4 bases, V lost 0 bases, and 3 bases had no gene match.